This TCR beta chain is from a study of CD8+ T cells in alopecia areata. Study as a whole: Each day, treated patients took oral tofacitinib twice, at 5 to 10 mg per dose.

Extraction and reverse transcription of RNA yielded cDNA as the sequencing template. Sequencing used immunoSEQ multiplex PCR; TCRdb keeps in-frame clones, though not all of them. Among about 19,000 clones listed, 50% to 60% were seen once. Treatment meaning: oral pan-JAK inhibitor, 5-10 mg twice daily. Lesional scalp punch biopsies and peripheral blood were collected from alopecia areata patients. V was trimmed by 0 bases and J by 5 bases, leaving 14 bases between them. Germline CDR1 and CDR2: GTSNPN and SVGIG (reference sequence). The CDR3 sequence is 14 residues long. This chain joins TRBV30 and TRBJ2-7; a weak D match, TRBD2 (7 bases). The sample in question was skin, obtained at week 4, from a patient treated with tofacitinib. The TCR comes from a human donor with alopecia areata. The CDR3 reads CAWSVGRGGHEQYF. For the CDR3, the DNA is TGTGCCTGGAGTGTGGGGAGGGGGGGCCACGAGCAGTACTTC.